This T cell receptor beta chain was captured by sequencing in a study of blood T cell repertoires in COVID-19. Study background: The cDNA or gDNA used as material had been derived from T cells, B-cell-depleted T cells, or PBMCs.

The CDR3 extends over 12 amino acids. V lost 6 bases and J 6 bases, leaving 11 bases between the germline ends. Produced via immunoSEQ multiplex PCR; TCRdb's table is partial and in-frame only. The table has about 250,000 clones, 75% to 85% seen once. The receptor's source is a man aged 45 to 65 with active or convalescent COVID-19. This rearrangement joins TRBV12-3 or TRBV12-4 to TRBJ1-1; possible D gene TRBD1, 6 bases. The sample taken for sequencing was peripheral blood. The CDR3 DNA reads TGTGCCAGCAGCGCGGCAGGGGCTGAAGCTTTCTTT. The encoded protein is CASSAAGAEAFF.